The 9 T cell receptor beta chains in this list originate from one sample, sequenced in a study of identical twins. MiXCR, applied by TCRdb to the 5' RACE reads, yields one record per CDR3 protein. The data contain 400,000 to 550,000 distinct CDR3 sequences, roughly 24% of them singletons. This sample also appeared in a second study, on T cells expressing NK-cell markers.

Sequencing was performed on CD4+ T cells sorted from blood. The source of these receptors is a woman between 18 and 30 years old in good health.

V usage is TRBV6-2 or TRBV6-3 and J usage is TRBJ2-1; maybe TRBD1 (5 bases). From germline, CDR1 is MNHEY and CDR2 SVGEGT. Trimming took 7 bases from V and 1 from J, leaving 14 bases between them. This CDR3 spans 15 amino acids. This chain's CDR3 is CASTQVPGSYNEQFF. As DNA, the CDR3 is TGTGCCAGCACACAGGTCCCGGGTTCCTACAATGAGCAGTTCTTC.

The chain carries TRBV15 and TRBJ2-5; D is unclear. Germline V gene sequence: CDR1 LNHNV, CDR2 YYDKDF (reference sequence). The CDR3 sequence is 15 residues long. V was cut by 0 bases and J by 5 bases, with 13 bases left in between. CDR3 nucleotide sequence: TGTGCCACCAGCAGAGATAATAGCAGGATCGAGACCCAGTACTTC. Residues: CATSRDNSRIETQYF.

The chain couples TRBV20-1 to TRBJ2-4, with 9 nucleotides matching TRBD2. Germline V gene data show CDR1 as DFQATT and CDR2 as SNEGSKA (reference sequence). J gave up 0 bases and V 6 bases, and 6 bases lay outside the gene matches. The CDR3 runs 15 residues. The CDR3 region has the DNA TGCAGTGCGAATCTAGCGGGGCTAGCCAAAAACATTCAGTACTTC. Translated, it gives CSANLAGLAKNIQYF.

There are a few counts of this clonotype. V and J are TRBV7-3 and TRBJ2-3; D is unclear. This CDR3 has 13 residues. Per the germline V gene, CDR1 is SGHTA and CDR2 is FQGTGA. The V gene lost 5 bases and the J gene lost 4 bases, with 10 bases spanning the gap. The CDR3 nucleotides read TGTGCCAGCAGCCAGCAAGCAGCAGATACGCAGTATTTT. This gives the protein CASSQQAADTQYF.

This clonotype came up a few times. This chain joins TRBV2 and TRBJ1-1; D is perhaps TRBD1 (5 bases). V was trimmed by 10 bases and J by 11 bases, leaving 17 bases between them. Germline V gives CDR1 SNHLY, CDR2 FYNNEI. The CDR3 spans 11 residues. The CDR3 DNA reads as TGTGCCACTCGAGGTGGAGGGGATGCTTTCTTT. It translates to CATRGGGDAFF.

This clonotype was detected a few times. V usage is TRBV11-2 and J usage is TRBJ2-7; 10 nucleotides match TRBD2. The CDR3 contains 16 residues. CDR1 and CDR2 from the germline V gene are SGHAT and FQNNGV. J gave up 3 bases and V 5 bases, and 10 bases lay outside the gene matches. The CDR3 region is CASSGRQGLAIYEQYF. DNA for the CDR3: TGTGCCAGCAGCGGACGACAGGGACTAGCGATCTACGAGCAGTACTTC.

The CDR3 nucleotides are TGTGCCACGAAAACGGGGGACAATCAGCCCCAGCATTTT. It is translated as CATKTGDNQPQHF. The chain carries TRBV6-6 and TRBJ1-5, with D perhaps matching TRBD1 (5 bases). V lost 10 bases, J lost 3 bases, and 13 bases lay in between. CDR1 MNHNY and CDR2 SVGAGI come from the germline V gene (reference sequence). The CDR3 covers 13 residues.

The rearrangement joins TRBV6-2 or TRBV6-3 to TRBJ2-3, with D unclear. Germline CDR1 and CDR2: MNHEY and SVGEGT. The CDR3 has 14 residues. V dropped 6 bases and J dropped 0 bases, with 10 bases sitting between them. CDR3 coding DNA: TGTGCCAGCAGCGGACCTTTTAGCACAGATACGCAGTATTTT. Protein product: CASSGPFSTDTQYF.

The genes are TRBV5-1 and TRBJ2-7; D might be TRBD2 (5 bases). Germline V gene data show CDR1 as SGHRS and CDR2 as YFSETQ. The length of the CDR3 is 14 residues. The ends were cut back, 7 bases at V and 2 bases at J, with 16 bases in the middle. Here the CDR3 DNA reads TGCGCCAGCGGTCCGGGAAGTACACCCTACGAGCAGTACTTC. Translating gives CASGPGSTPYEQYF.